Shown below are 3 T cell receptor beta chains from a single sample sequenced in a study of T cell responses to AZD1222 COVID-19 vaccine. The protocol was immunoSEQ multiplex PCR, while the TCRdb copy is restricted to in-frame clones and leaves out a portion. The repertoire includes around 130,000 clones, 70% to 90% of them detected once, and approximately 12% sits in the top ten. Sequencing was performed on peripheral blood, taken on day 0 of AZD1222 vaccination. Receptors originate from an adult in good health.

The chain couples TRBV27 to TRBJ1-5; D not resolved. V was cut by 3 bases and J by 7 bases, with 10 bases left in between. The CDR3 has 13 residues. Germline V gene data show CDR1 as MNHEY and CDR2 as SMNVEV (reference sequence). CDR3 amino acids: CASSLLFDQPQHF. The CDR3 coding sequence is TGTGCCAGCAGTTTGCTATTTGACCAGCCCCAGCATTTT.

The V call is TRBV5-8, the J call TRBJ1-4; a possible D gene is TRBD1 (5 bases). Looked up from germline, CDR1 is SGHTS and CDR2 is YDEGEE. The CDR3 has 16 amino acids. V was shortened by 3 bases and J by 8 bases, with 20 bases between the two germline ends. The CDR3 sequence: CASSSARGAPGEKLFF. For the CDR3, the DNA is TGTGCCAGCAGCTCGGCCCGAGGGGCCCCGGGAGAAAAACTGTTTTTT.

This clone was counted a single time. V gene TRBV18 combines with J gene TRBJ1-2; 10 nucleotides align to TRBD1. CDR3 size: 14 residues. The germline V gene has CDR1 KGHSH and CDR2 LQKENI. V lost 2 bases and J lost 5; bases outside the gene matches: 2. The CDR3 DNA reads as TGTGCCAGCTCACCAGGGACAGGGGTATATGGCTACACCTTC. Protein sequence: CASSPGTGVYGYTF.